Below are 16 T cell receptor beta chains sequenced from a single sample in a study of blood T cell repertoires in COVID-19. Profiling relied on immunoSEQ multiplex PCR, and the TCRdb table lists in-frame clones only, not all of them. The sample includes fewer than 200,000 clones, around nine tenths of them seen just once. Sequenced sample: peripheral blood. These receptors all come from an older woman with COVID-19, enrolled during active disease.

The rearrangement links TRBV10-3 to TRBJ2-2, with D hard to call. V gave up 4 bases and J gave up 6 bases, with 12 bases separating them. From germline, CDR1 is ENHRY and CDR2 SYGVKD. CDR3 length: 14 amino acids. The CDR3 coding sequence is TGTGCCATCAGTGTATCCGATGAGGCCGGGGAGCTGTTTTTT. Its protein product is CAISVSDEAGELFF.

The rearrangement joins TRBV4-3 to TRBJ2-7; TRBD1 matches 7 bases. This CDR3 contains 16 residues. V lost 2 bases to trimming and J lost 4 bases; unmatched junction nucleotides: 11. From germline, CDR1 is LGHNA and CDR2 YSLEER. CDR3 bases: TGCGCCAGCAGCCAACGCGTTGGGACAGAGATTTACGAGCAGTACTTC. It yields the protein CASSQRVGTEIYEQYF.

The chain uses TRBV9 and TRBJ2-1, with 8 bases lining up with TRBD2. Germline trimming cut 0 bases from V and 6 bases from J; bases unmatched to any gene: 5. The CDR3 has 15 residues. Germline-derived CDR1 and CDR2 are SGDLS and YYNGEE. The CDR3 loop is CASSVAAGVTNEQFF. The CDR3 region has the DNA TGTGCCAGCAGCGTAGCAGCGGGAGTTACCAATGAGCAGTTCTTC. Together with reference TRBV9 and TRBJ2-1, the CDR3 gives the full variable domain: DSGVTQTPKHLITATGQRVTLRCSPRSGDLSVYWYQQSLDQGLQFLIQYYNGEERAKGNILERFSAQQFPDLHSELNLSSLELGDSALYFCASSVAAGVTNEQFFGPGTRLTVL.

This clone appeared a single time. J is TRBJ1-1 and V is TRBV2, with D perhaps matching TRBD1 (5 bases). The CDR3 covers 15 residues. Germline lookup yields CDR1 SNHLY and CDR2 FYNNEI. Trimming cost V 4 bases and J 10 bases, with 22 bases left between them. In nucleotides, the CDR3 is TGTGCCAGCAGTGCCGCGGGGCAAAACCGGGGTGGAGCTTTCTTT. This gives the protein CASSAAGQNRGGAFF.

The V gene is TRBV21-1, the J gene TRBJ2-7; the table's D call, TRBD1, has no DNA check behind it. TRBV21-1 is recorded as a pseudogene. The CDR3 is 14 amino acids. The CDR3 region has the DNA TGTGCCAGCAGCAATCCGTGGCATAACTACGAGCAGTACTTC. Its translation is CASSNPWHNYEQYF.

The chain links TRBV4-3 to TRBJ2-3; D uncertain. The CDR3 loop spans 15 amino acids. V was cut by 0 bases and J by 4 bases, with 11 bases left in between. CDR1 LGHNA and CDR2 YSLEER come from the germline V gene. This CDR3 reads CASSQDMSVPDTQYF. The CDR3, as DNA: TGCGCCAGCAGCCAAGATATGTCGGTACCAGATACGCAGTATTTT.

The chain uses TRBV19 and TRBJ2-3; 9 bases are shared with TRBD2. Germline CDR1 is LNHDA and CDR2 is SQIVND (reference sequence). V dropped 1 base and J dropped 2; count of bases not matched to a gene: 4. The CDR3 is made up of 16 amino acids. CDR3 DNA: TGTGCCAGTAGTATAGTTAGCGGGAGTTTCACAGATACGCAGTATTTT. It encodes CASSIVSGSFTDTQYF.

The chain joins TRBV11-3 to TRBJ1-1; unclear D gene. V was shortened by 0 bases and J by 1 base, with 6 bases between the two germline ends. Germline-derived CDR1 and CDR2 are SGHNT and YENEEA. CDR3 length: 14 residues. Here the CDR3 DNA reads TGTGCCAGCAGCTTAGAGGGCAGGAACACTGAAGCTTTCTTT. Its translation is CASSLEGRNTEAFF.

The chain carries TRBV5-1 and TRBJ1-5, with 9 bases identical to TRBD1. Germline trimming cut 4 bases from V and 6 bases from J; bases unmatched to any gene: 5. Germline CDR1 and CDR2: SGHRS and YFSETQ. The CDR3 is 14 amino acids. As DNA, the CDR3 is TGCGCCAGCAGCCGACAGGGGGATGGTCAGCCCCAGCATTTT. It yields the protein CASSRQGDGQPQHF.

The chain employs TRBV3-1 (or the pseudogene TRBV3-2) and TRBJ2-5; 8 bases are a match to TRBD2. Trimming at V came to 0 bases and at J to 1 base, leaving 7 bases not matched to a gene. Germline V lookup: CDR1 LGHDT, CDR2 YNNKEL (reference sequence). This CDR3 comprises 17 residues. CDR3 sequence reads: CASSQDVAGGRQETQYF. CDR3 DNA sequence: TGTGCCAGCAGCCAAGATGTGGCGGGAGGACGCCAAGAGACCCAGTACTTC.

The gene calls are TRBV30 and TRBJ1-2; 9 bases agree with TRBD1. The CDR3 is 14 residues long. Germline CDR1 and CDR2: GTSNPN and SVGIG (reference sequence). After removal of 5 bases from V and 7 bases from J, the junction contained 11 bases not matched to a gene. The CDR3 nucleotides read TGTGCCTGGGGAAACAGGGGGCCGGGAGGTGGCTACACCTTC. It yields the protein CAWGNRGPGGGYTF.

V is TRBV4-2 and J is TRBJ2-5; 14 bases map to TRBD2. The CDR3 loop spans 17 amino acids. Unmatched junction bases numbered 6, after V lost 4 bases and J lost 2 bases. Looked up from germline, CDR1 is LGHNA and CDR2 is YNFKEQ. The CDR3 DNA follows: TGTGCCAGCAGCCCCGGGACTAGCGGGAGAGAACAAGAGACCCAGTACTTC. It is translated as CASSPGTSGREQETQYF.

The rearrangement joins TRBV5-4 to TRBJ2-1, with 7 nucleotides matching TRBD2. With 4 bases clipped from V and 8 bases from J, the junction kept 15 bases outside the gene matches. From germline, CDR1 is SGHNT and CDR2 YYREEE (reference sequence). This CDR3 contains 16 residues. CDR3: CASSPRNYLAEDEQFF. CDR3 bases: TGTGCCAGCAGCCCGAGGAATTACCTAGCGGAGGATGAGCAGTTCTTC.

The chain joins TRBV9 to TRBJ2-5; 7 nucleotides line up with TRBD2. Trimming took 4 bases from V and 3 from J; bases not matched to a gene: 3. Germline values: CDR1 SGDLS, CDR2 YYNGEE. CDR3 length equals 13 residues. The CDR3: CASSPSGKETQYF. CDR3 DNA: TGTGCCAGCAGCCCGAGCGGGAAAGAGACCCAGTACTTC. The whole variable domain, filled in from reference TRBV9 and TRBJ2-5, reads DSGVTQTPKHLITATGQRVTLRCSPRSGDLSVYWYQQSLDQGLQFLIQYYNGEERAKGNILERFSAQQFPDLHSELNLSSLELGDSALYFCASSPSGKETQYFGPGTRLLVL.

The genes are TRBV7-9 and TRBJ1-2, with 7 positions matching TRBD1. The V gene end was trimmed by 5 bases and the J gene end by 8 bases; junction bases not matched to a gene: 11. The CDR3 is made up of 14 amino acids. Looked up from germline, CDR1 is SEHNR and CDR2 is FQNEAQ (reference sequence). CDR3 in amino acids: CASSRDSSSVGYTF. As DNA, the CDR3 is TGTGCCAGCAGCCGGGACAGCTCTTCGGTAGGCTACACCTTC.

By sample fraction, this clone is medium-sized. The chain carries TRBV7-2 and TRBJ2-4; maybe TRBD2 (5 bases). Germline V gene lookup returns CDR1 SGHTA and CDR2 FQGNSA. V was cut by 7 bases and J by 1 base, with 8 bases left in between. This CDR3 has 13 residues. The CDR3 is CASTGGAKNIQYF. The CDR3 region has the DNA TGTGCCAGCACGGGCGGGGCCAAAAACATTCAGTACTTC.